This is a list of T cell receptor beta chains from one sample in a study of T cells in Graves' hyperthyroidism and ophthalmopathy. TCRdb re-called the multiplex PCR reads with MiXCR, one entry per CDR3 protein. The repertoire holds about 610,000 distinct CDR3 sequences, with roughly 15% as singletons. The sequenced sample consisted of blood. The receptors here all came from a woman aged 40 to 55 with Graves' ophthalmopathy. CDR3s include the opening cysteine and the closing phenylalanine or tryptophan. A D gene is named only where the DNA matches it firmly. A row's size may be missing; if present it is once, few, many or a size class.

J gene: TRBJ1-5
D gene: NA
CDR3 length: 14
V gene: TRBV12-3/TRBV12-4
clone size: NA
CDR3 DNA: TGTGCCAGCAGCCCCCGACATTCCGATCAGCCCCAGCATTTT
CDR3 protein: CASSPRHSDQPQHF

J gene: TRBJ1-2
D gene: NA
CDR3 length: 13
V gene: TRBV6-5
clone size: many
CDR3 DNA: TGTGCCAGCAGTTACGACCGGGACACTGGCTACACCTTC
CDR3 protein: CASSYDRDTGYTF

J gene: TRBJ2-7
D gene: TRBD2
CDR3 length: 18
V gene: TRBV6-2/TRBV6-3
clone size: many
CDR3 DNA: TGTGCCAGCAAGTTGGGGGGCCGGGGACTAGCGGCCCTCTACGAGCAGTACTTC
CDR3 protein: CASKLGGRGLAALYEQYF

J gene: TRBJ1-5
D gene: NA
CDR3 length: 15
V gene: TRBV11-2
clone size: many
CDR3 DNA: TGTGCCAGCAGCCGAGGGGTAAGCGGCAATCAGCCCCAGCATTTT
CDR3 protein: CASSRGVSGNQPQHF

J gene: TRBJ2-5
D gene: NA
CDR3 length: 16
V gene: TRBV5-4
clone size: few
CDR3 DNA: TGTGCCAGCAGCTTTAACCCAAGCGGTACCCAAGAGACCCAGTACTTC
CDR3 protein: CASSFNPSGTQETQYF

J gene: TRBJ2-2
D gene: NA
CDR3 length: 16
V gene: TRBV12-3/TRBV12-4
clone size: many
CDR3 DNA: TGTGCCAGCAGGGGAAGGGGACAATGGAACACCGGGGAGCTGTTTTTT
CDR3 protein: CASRGRGQWNTGELFF

J gene: TRBJ2-5
D gene: NA
CDR3 length: 15
V gene: TRBV6-5
clone size: NA
CDR3 DNA: TGTGCCAGCAGTTACTCGGAGACAGGAGAGGAGACCCAGTACTTC
CDR3 protein: CASSYSETGEETQYF

J gene: TRBJ2-5
D gene: TRBD1
CDR3 length: 16
V gene: TRBV5-5
clone size: many
CDR3 DNA: TGTGCCAGCAGCTTGACTGGGACAGGCCGTCGGGAGACCCAGTACTTC
CDR3 protein: CASSLTGTGRRETQYF

J gene: TRBJ2-7
D gene: NA
CDR3 length: 13
V gene: TRBV11-2
clone size: many
CDR3 DNA: TGTGCCAGCAGCTTAGACCACCCCAACGAGCAGTACTTC
CDR3 protein: CASSLDHPNEQYF

J gene: TRBJ1-5
D gene: TRBD1
CDR3 length: 13
V gene: TRBV10-3
clone size: many
CDR3 DNA: TGTGCCATCAGAGGGACAGGTGGTCAGCCCCAGCATTTT
CDR3 protein: CAIRGTGGQPQHF

J gene: TRBJ2-5
D gene: NA
CDR3 length: 14
V gene: TRBV19
clone size: NA
CDR3 DNA: TGTGTCAGTAGTATCCCAGGGGTCCAGGAGACCCAGTACTTC
CDR3 protein: CVSSIPGVQETQYF

J gene: TRBJ2-3
D gene: TRBD1
CDR3 length: 15
V gene: TRBV11-2
clone size: many
CDR3 DNA: TGCGCCAGCAGCTTGGGGACAGGGGGCACAGATACGCAGTATTTT
CDR3 protein: CASSLGTGGTDTQYF

J gene: TRBJ2-7
D gene: TRBD2
CDR3 length: 14
V gene: TRBV27
clone size: many
CDR3 DNA: TGTGCCAGCAGTTTAGCTAGCGGTTTTTACGAGCAGTACTTC
CDR3 protein: CASSLASGFYEQYF

J gene: TRBJ2-7
D gene: TRBD2
CDR3 length: 13
V gene: TRBV28
clone size: NA
CDR3 DNA: TGTGCCACCCATAGCGGGTCCCCCTACGAGCAGTACTTC
CDR3 protein: CATHSGSPYEQYF

J gene: TRBJ1-3
D gene: NA
CDR3 length: 13
V gene: TRBV3-1
clone size: NA
CDR3 DNA: TGTGCCAGCAGCCACTACTCTGGAAACACCATATATTTT
CDR3 protein: CASSHYSGNTIYF

J gene: TRBJ2-7
D gene: NA
CDR3 length: 13
V gene: TRBV6-1
clone size: many
CDR3 DNA: TGTGCCAGCAGTGAGGACAGTCCCAACGAGCAGTACTTC
CDR3 protein: CASSEDSPNEQYF

J gene: TRBJ2-5
D gene: TRBD1
CDR3 length: 14
V gene: TRBV29-1
clone size: many
CDR3 DNA: TGCAGCGTTGACGACCCGGACAGGGGAGAGACCCAGTACTTC
CDR3 protein: CSVDDPDRGETQYF

J gene: TRBJ2-7
D gene: NA
CDR3 length: 12
V gene: TRBV6-2/TRBV6-3
clone size: many
CDR3 DNA: TGTGCCAGCAGTTACGTGAGCTACGAGCAGTACTTC
CDR3 protein: CASSYVSYEQYF

J gene: TRBJ2-7
D gene: NA
CDR3 length: 13
V gene: TRBV30
clone size: many
CDR3 DNA: TGTGCCTGGAGTTTTCCTGACAGCTACGAGCAGTACTTC
CDR3 protein: CAWSFPDSYEQYF

J gene: TRBJ2-4
D gene: TRBD1
CDR3 length: 14
V gene: TRBV5-1
clone size: NA
CDR3 DNA: TGCGCCAGCAGTACCGACAGGGAAAAAAACATTCAGTACTTC
CDR3 protein: CASSTDREKNIQYF

J gene: TRBJ2-7
D gene: NA
CDR3 length: 15
V gene: TRBV9
clone size: many
CDR3 DNA: TGTGCCAGCAGCGCAACAGGTTCTAGCTCCTACGAGCAGTACTTC
CDR3 protein: CASSATGSSSYEQYF

J gene: TRBJ1-2
D gene: NA
CDR3 length: 14
V gene: TRBV29-1
clone size: many
CDR3 DNA: TGCAGCGCGGGAGGGGTTAAAGATAACTATGGCTACACCTTC
CDR3 protein: CSAGGVKDNYGYTF

J gene: TRBJ1-3
D gene: NA
CDR3 length: 11
V gene: TRBV2
clone size: many
CDR3 DNA: TGTGCCAGCAGCCGGACCCGGGGCATATATTTT
CDR3 protein: CASSRTRGIYF

J gene: TRBJ1-1
D gene: TRBD1
CDR3 length: 13
V gene: TRBV2
clone size: many
CDR3 DNA: TGTGCCACCAGACAGGGTTTCGGCACTGAAGCTTTCTTT
CDR3 protein: CATRQGFGTEAFF

J gene: TRBJ2-4
D gene: TRBD1
CDR3 length: 16
V gene: TRBV12-3/TRBV12-4
clone size: NA
CDR3 DNA: TGTGCCAGCAGTCCGGGACAGGGGGGAGCCAAAAACATTCAGTACTTC
CDR3 protein: CASSPGQGGAKNIQYF

J gene: TRBJ2-5
D gene: NA
CDR3 length: 14
V gene: TRBV2
clone size: many
CDR3 DNA: TGTGCCAGCAGTGCTTCAGCAGCTCGGGAGACCCAGTACTTC
CDR3 protein: CASSASAARETQYF

J gene: TRBJ1-2
D gene: TRBD1
CDR3 length: 14
V gene: TRBV5-4
clone size: many
CDR3 DNA: TGTGCCAGCAGACGTACAGGGGTAGAGGATGGCTACACCTTC
CDR3 protein: CASRRTGVEDGYTF

J gene: TRBJ2-7
D gene: NA
CDR3 length: 12
V gene: TRBV6-1
clone size: many
CDR3 DNA: TGTGCCAGCACCCCCGAACCCTACGAGCAGTACTTC
CDR3 protein: CASTPEPYEQYF

J gene: TRBJ2-5
D gene: NA
CDR3 length: 13
V gene: TRBV29-1
clone size: many
CDR3 DNA: TGCAGCGCCTTATTGGGTAACCAAGAGACCCAGTACTTC
CDR3 protein: CSALLGNQETQYF

J gene: TRBJ2-5
D gene: NA
CDR3 length: 14
V gene: TRBV6-1
clone size: medium-sized
CDR3 DNA: TGTGCCAGCAGTGAAGGTGGGCCCCAAGAGACCCAGTACTTC
CDR3 protein: CASSEGGPQETQYF

J gene: TRBJ1-1
D gene: TRBD1
CDR3 length: 18
V gene: TRBV5-1
clone size: many
CDR3 DNA: TGCGCCAGCAGCTTGATAGTTGGGACAGGCGGCATGAACACTGAAGCTTTCTTT
CDR3 protein: CASSLIVGTGGMNTEAFF

J gene: TRBJ2-7
D gene: NA
CDR3 length: 15
V gene: TRBV11-2
clone size: NA
CDR3 DNA: TGTGCCAGCAGCTTAGAGGGGGGGCGATCTACGGAGCAGTACTTC
CDR3 protein: CASSLEGGRSTEQYF

J gene: TRBJ2-5
D gene: NA
CDR3 length: 16
V gene: TRBV6-1
clone size: many
CDR3 DNA: TGTGCCAGCAGTGATTGGGGGGCGCAGGGGGAAGAGACCCAGTACTTC
CDR3 protein: CASSDWGAQGEETQYF

J gene: TRBJ1-2
D gene: TRBD1
CDR3 length: 15
V gene: TRBV7-9
clone size: many
CDR3 DNA: TGTGCCAGCAGCTTAGAGGGACAGCAGAACTATGGCTACACCTTC
CDR3 protein: CASSLEGQQNYGYTF

J gene: TRBJ2-7
D gene: TRBD1
CDR3 length: 15
V gene: TRBV2
clone size: NA
CDR3 DNA: TGTGCCAGCTGTCGACCGGGACAGGGAAGGGAAGAGCAGTACTTC
CDR3 protein: CASCRPGQGREEQYF

J gene: TRBJ2-7
D gene: NA
CDR3 length: 14
V gene: TRBV27
clone size: many
CDR3 DNA: TGTGCCAGCAGTCTCTCACAGACCCTCTCCGAGCAGTACTTC
CDR3 protein: CASSLSQTLSEQYF

J gene: TRBJ1-1
D gene: NA
CDR3 length: 14
V gene: TRBV7-2
clone size: many
CDR3 DNA: TGTGCCAGCAGCTTTTACAGGGAAGACACTGAAGCTTTCTTT
CDR3 protein: CASSFYREDTEAFF

J gene: TRBJ1-1
D gene: NA
CDR3 length: 12
V gene: TRBV19
clone size: many
CDR3 DNA: TGTGCCAGTAGTATATTGACAGGAGAAGCTTTCTTT
CDR3 protein: CASSILTGEAFF

J gene: TRBJ2-7
D gene: TRBD1
CDR3 length: 15
V gene: TRBV2
clone size: many
CDR3 DNA: TGTGCCAGCAGTCCTAGGACAGGGCTTGAATTTGAGCAGTACTTC
CDR3 protein: CASSPRTGLEFEQYF

J gene: TRBJ1-1
D gene: NA
CDR3 length: 13
V gene: TRBV28
clone size: many
CDR3 DNA: TGTGCCAGCAGCCCCGACCCAGACACTGAAGCTTTCTTT
CDR3 protein: CASSPDPDTEAFF

J gene: TRBJ2-7
D gene: TRBD2
CDR3 length: 14
V gene: TRBV30
clone size: NA
CDR3 DNA: TGTGCCTGGAGTGTGGCTAGCGGTGGGTACGAGCAGTACTTC
CDR3 protein: CAWSVASGGYEQYF

J gene: TRBJ1-5
D gene: TRBD1
CDR3 length: 14
V gene: TRBV30
clone size: many
CDR3 DNA: TGTGCCTGGAGCACAGGGGGTAGCAATCAGCCCCAGCATTTT
CDR3 protein: CAWSTGGSNQPQHF

J gene: TRBJ1-1
D gene: TRBD1
CDR3 length: 16
V gene: TRBV6-5
clone size: NA
CDR3 DNA: TGTGCCAGCAGTTACTCGTCCGGGACAGGGAACACTGAAGCTTTCTTT
CDR3 protein: CASSYSSGTGNTEAFF

J gene: TRBJ2-7
D gene: NA
CDR3 length: 13
V gene: TRBV6-1
clone size: few
CDR3 DNA: TGTGCCAGCAGTGCCTTACAGGGCGGCGAGCAGTACTTC
CDR3 protein: CASSALQGGEQYF

J gene: TRBJ2-2
D gene: TRBD1
CDR3 length: 15
V gene: TRBV12-3/TRBV12-4
clone size: many
CDR3 DNA: TGTGCCAGCAGTTGGGGACAGGGGGCCACCGGGGAGCTGTTTTTT
CDR3 protein: CASSWGQGATGELFF

J gene: TRBJ1-1
D gene: NA
CDR3 length: 12
V gene: TRBV30
clone size: few
CDR3 DNA: TGTGCCTGGGAAGACACGGCCACTGAAGCTTTCTTT
CDR3 protein: CAWEDTATEAFF

J gene: TRBJ1-2
D gene: NA
CDR3 length: 14
V gene: TRBV12-3/TRBV12-4
clone size: NA
CDR3 DNA: TGTGCCAGCACTACATTGGGACTCTACTATGGCTACACCTTC
CDR3 protein: CASTTLGLYYGYTF

J gene: TRBJ1-6
D gene: NA
CDR3 length: 12
V gene: TRBV28
clone size: few
CDR3 DNA: TGTGCCACCACGGGTTGGAATTCACCCCTCCACTTT
CDR3 protein: CATTGWNSPLHF

J gene: TRBJ2-2
D gene: NA
CDR3 length: 15
V gene: TRBV30
clone size: few
CDR3 DNA: TGTGCCTGGAGAACCGGGACACTTAACACCGGGGAGCTGTTTTTT
CDR3 protein: CAWRTGTLNTGELFF

J gene: TRBJ1-5
D gene: NA
CDR3 length: 15
V gene: TRBV12-3/TRBV12-4
clone size: many
CDR3 DNA: TGTGCCAGCAGTTTCGGGACACTTAGCAATCAGCCCCAGCATTTT
CDR3 protein: CASSFGTLSNQPQHF

J gene: TRBJ1-1
D gene: TRBD1
CDR3 length: 13
V gene: TRBV20-1
clone size: NA
CDR3 DNA: TGCAGTGCTAGAAACACAGGGGGCACTGAAGCTTTCTTT
CDR3 protein: CSARNTGGTEAFF

J gene: TRBJ1-2
D gene: TRBD1
CDR3 length: 14
V gene: TRBV5-1
clone size: many
CDR3 DNA: TGCGCCAGCAGCTTGGCCGGACAGGACTATGGCTACACCTTC
CDR3 protein: CASSLAGQDYGYTF

J gene: TRBJ2-6
D gene: TRBD1
CDR3 length: 16
V gene: TRBV30
clone size: NA
CDR3 DNA: TGTGCCTGCGACAGGGGGGACCTCTCTGGGGCCAACGTCCTGACTTTC
CDR3 protein: CACDRGDLSGANVLTF

J gene: TRBJ1-3
D gene: NA
CDR3 length: 12
V gene: TRBV9
clone size: many
CDR3 DNA: TGTGCCAGCAGCGCAACTGGAAACACCATATATTTT
CDR3 protein: CASSATGNTIYF